Listed below are T cell receptor beta chains from one sample, sequenced in a study of blood T cell repertoires in COVID-19. The repertoire was sequenced with immunoSEQ multiplex PCR; TCRdb's copy has only in-frame clones and lacks some. The data show about 53,000 clones, about nine tenths seen once. Sequencing was performed on peripheral blood. The receptors were gathered from a man of 80 years or more with acute or convalescent COVID-19. CDR3s include the opening cysteine and the closing phenylalanine or tryptophan. D genes are given only for firm matches. Clone size appears in some rows only: once, few, many, or a class for an expanded clone.

J gene: TRBJ1-5; clone size: .; D gene: .; V gene: TRBV6-5; CDR3 DNA: TGTGCCAGCAGCTCACAGGGACTAGGTCAGCCCCAGCATTTT; CDR3 protein: CASSSQGLGQPQHF
J gene: TRBJ1-5; clone size: .; D gene: TRBD1; V gene: TRBV5-1; CDR3 DNA: TGCGCCAGCAGCCCCGGGACAGGGGTTTATCAGCCCCAGCATTTT; CDR3 protein: CASSPGTGVYQPQHF
J gene: TRBJ1-1; clone size: once; D gene: TRBD1; V gene: TRBV18; CDR3 DNA: TGTGCCAGCTCACCAGGACAGGGGAACACTGAAGCTTTCTTT; CDR3 protein: CASSPGQGNTEAFF
J gene: TRBJ1-5; clone size: once; D gene: .; V gene: TRBV5-6; CDR3 DNA: TGTGCCAGCAGCTTTAGCCCCAATCAGCCCCAGCATTTT; CDR3 protein: CASSFSPNQPQHF
J gene: TRBJ1-2; clone size: .; D gene: TRBD1; V gene: TRBV19; CDR3 DNA: TGTGCCAGTAATGACAGGGCCTATGGCTACACCTTC; CDR3 protein: CASNDRAYGYTF
J gene: TRBJ1-5; clone size: few; D gene: TRBD1; V gene: TRBV7-9; CDR3 DNA: TGTGCCAGCAGCCTAGACAGGGCCAATCAGCCCCAGCATTTT; CDR3 protein: CASSLDRANQPQHF
J gene: TRBJ2-3; clone size: .; D gene: TRBD2; V gene: TRBV19; CDR3 DNA: TGTGCCAGTAGGGCGGGGGGCACAGATACGCAGTATTTT; CDR3 protein: CASRAGGTDTQYF
J gene: TRBJ1-2; clone size: .; D gene: .; V gene: TRBV5-4; CDR3 DNA: TGTGCCAGCAGCCGGACTGATTATGGCTACACCTTC; CDR3 protein: CASSRTDYGYTF
J gene: TRBJ2-7; clone size: .; D gene: TRBD2; V gene: TRBV5-1; CDR3 DNA: TGCGCCAGCAGCTGGCCCGGGACTAGCGGGGGCCTTACGAGGTACGAGCAGTACTTC; CDR3 protein: CASSWPGTSGGLTRYEQYF
J gene: TRBJ2-3; clone size: .; D gene: .; V gene: TRBV7-9; CDR3 DNA: TGTGCCAGCAGCTTATTAGCCGTGCGGAGAACGGATACGCAGTATTTT; CDR3 protein: CASSLLAVRRTDTQYF
J gene: TRBJ1-3; clone size: .; D gene: TRBD1; V gene: TRBV4-1; CDR3 DNA: TGCGCCAGCAGCCAACCTAGACAGGGTTTTAGCTCTCTCTCTGGAAACACCATATATTTT; CDR3 protein: CASSQPRQGFSSLSGNTIYF
J gene: TRBJ2-1; clone size: .; D gene: .; V gene: TRBV5-1; CDR3 DNA: TGCGCCAGCAGCTTTGGGGTCACAGGGGGAGGGAATGAGCAGTTCTTC; CDR3 protein: CASSFGVTGGGNEQFF
J gene: TRBJ1-2; clone size: .; D gene: .; V gene: TRBV15; CDR3 DNA: TGTGCCACCAGCAGAGAGGGGGGGGCCTATGGCTACACCTTC; CDR3 protein: CATSREGGAYGYTF
J gene: TRBJ1-5; clone size: few; D gene: .; V gene: TRBV11-2; CDR3 DNA: TGTGCCAGCAGCTTAGGTACAGCTTATAGCAATCAGCCCCAGCATTTT; CDR3 protein: CASSLGTAYSNQPQHF
J gene: TRBJ2-7; clone size: few; D gene: TRBD2; V gene: TRBV4-2; CDR3 DNA: TGTGCCAGCAGCCAAGAACCGGCGGGTAGCGGGGGCTCCTACGAGCAGTACTTC; CDR3 protein: CASSQEPAGSGGSYEQYF
J gene: TRBJ2-2; clone size: .; D gene: TRBD1; V gene: TRBV19; CDR3 DNA: TGTGCCAGTGGACTGGACAGGGGAAGTTCCGCGAACACCGGGGAGCTGTTTTTT; CDR3 protein: CASGLDRGSSANTGELFF
J gene: TRBJ1-3; clone size: .; D gene: .; V gene: TRBV7-6; CDR3 DNA: TGTGCCAGCAGCTTGGGGGCAGGATCGGGCTCTGGAAACACCATATATTTT; CDR3 protein: CASSLGAGSGSGNTIYF
J gene: TRBJ2-3; clone size: .; D gene: TRBD1; V gene: TRBV18; CDR3 DNA: TGTGCCAGCTCCCCGGGACAGGGGATCGCAGATACGCAGTATTTT; CDR3 protein: CASSPGQGIADTQYF
J gene: TRBJ2-5; clone size: .; D gene: .; V gene: TRBV5-6; CDR3 DNA: TGTGCCAGCAGCCCGGACAGCAAAGAGACCCAGTACTTC; CDR3 protein: CASSPDSKETQYF
J gene: TRBJ2-1; clone size: once; D gene: .; V gene: TRBV7-2; CDR3 DNA: TGTGCCAGCAGCTTAGGTACCGGGGGGCAGAATGAGCAGTTCTTC; CDR3 protein: CASSLGTGGQNEQFF
J gene: TRBJ1-4; clone size: .; D gene: TRBD1; V gene: TRBV18; CDR3 DNA: TGTGCCAGCTCACTCTTGGACAGGGGGAGTGAAAAACTGTTTTTT; CDR3 protein: CASSLLDRGSEKLFF
J gene: TRBJ2-5; clone size: .; D gene: .; V gene: TRBV5-1; CDR3 DNA: TGCGCCAGCAGCACCGACCGGTATGGGCTGGAGACCCAGTACTTC; CDR3 protein: CASSTDRYGLETQYF
J gene: TRBJ2-7; clone size: .; D gene: TRBD1; V gene: TRBV18; CDR3 DNA: TGTGCCAGCTCACCCCGACAGGGACACGAGCAGTACTTC; CDR3 protein: CASSPRQGHEQYF
J gene: TRBJ1-5; clone size: .; D gene: TRBD1; V gene: TRBV5-1; CDR3 DNA: TGCGCCAGCAGCGTCGGACAGGGATCGAATCAGCCCCAGCATTTT; CDR3 protein: CASSVGQGSNQPQHF
J gene: TRBJ2-2; clone size: .; D gene: TRBD2; V gene: TRBV7-9; CDR3 DNA: TGTGCCAGCAGCTTAGATACTAGCGGGAGGAACACCGGGGAGCTGTTTTTT; CDR3 protein: CASSLDTSGRNTGELFF
J gene: TRBJ1-4; clone size: .; D gene: TRBD1; V gene: TRBV5-6; CDR3 DNA: TGTGCCAGCAGCTCCTATGACAGGGCGTATGAAAAACTGTTTTTT; CDR3 protein: CASSSYDRAYEKLFF
J gene: TRBJ2-5; clone size: .; D gene: TRBD1; V gene: TRBV6-5; CDR3 DNA: TGTGCCAGCAAATTGAACAGGGGCCGAGAGACCCAGTACTTC; CDR3 protein: CASKLNRGRETQYF
J gene: TRBJ2-3; clone size: .; D gene: TRBD2; V gene: TRBV5-1; CDR3 DNA: TGCGCCAGCAGCTCCGGGACTAGCGGGGTCCGGAACACAGATACGCAGTATTTT; CDR3 protein: CASSSGTSGVRNTDTQYF
J gene: TRBJ2-3; clone size: .; D gene: TRBD2; V gene: TRBV4-1; CDR3 DNA: TGCGCCAGCAGCCAATCTGGACTAGCGGGGGCCAGCACAGATACGCAGTATTTT; CDR3 protein: CASSQSGLAGASTDTQYF
J gene: TRBJ2-5; clone size: .; D gene: .; V gene: TRBV6-6; CDR3 DNA: TGTGCCAGCAGTTACTCCGGGACAACGGCTGGGACCCAGTACTTC; CDR3 protein: CASSYSGTTAGTQYF
J gene: TRBJ2-7; clone size: .; D gene: TRBD1; V gene: TRBV5-1; CDR3 DNA: TGCGCCAGCAGCTCAGGCAGGACAGGGGGCGGGTACGAGCAGTACTTC; CDR3 protein: CASSSGRTGGGYEQYF
J gene: TRBJ1-6; clone size: .; D gene: .; V gene: TRBV5-8; CDR3 DNA: TGTGCCAGCACCTTGCTTGGGGCTCCCCTCCACTTT; CDR3 protein: CASTLLGAPLHF
J gene: TRBJ1-4; clone size: .; D gene: TRBD1; V gene: TRBV5-1; CDR3 DNA: TGCGCCAGCAGCTTGGGGACAGGGACTAATGAAAAACTGTTTTTT; CDR3 protein: CASSLGTGTNEKLFF
J gene: TRBJ2-1; clone size: .; D gene: .; V gene: TRBV7-9; CDR3 DNA: TGTGCCAGCAGCCGTACTTCGAGCTCCTACAATGAGCAGTTCTTC; CDR3 protein: CASSRTSSSYNEQFF
J gene: TRBJ2-3; clone size: .; D gene: .; V gene: TRBV20-1; CDR3 DNA: TGCAGTGCTAGTAGACAGTCTACAGATACGCAGTATTTT; CDR3 protein: CSASRQSTDTQYF
J gene: TRBJ2-1; clone size: .; D gene: TRBD2; V gene: TRBV5-4; CDR3 DNA: TGTGCCAGCAGCTTCCGACTAGCGGGGGGGAGCTCCTACAATGAGCAGTTCTTC; CDR3 protein: CASSFRLAGGSSYNEQFF
J gene: TRBJ2-1; clone size: .; D gene: .; V gene: TRBV6-1; CDR3 DNA: TGTGCCAGCAGTGAAAGCGGCCACTCCTACAATGAGCAGTTCTTC; CDR3 protein: CASSESGHSYNEQFF
J gene: TRBJ2-2; clone size: once; D gene: .; V gene: TRBV2; CDR3 DNA: TGTGCCAGCAAGGGCTTAGGGGCCGGGGAGCTGTTTTTT; CDR3 protein: CASKGLGAGELFF
J gene: TRBJ1-4; clone size: few; D gene: .; V gene: TRBV6-6; CDR3 DNA: TGTGCCAGCAGTTCGTACGGTGCTACTAATGAAAAACTGTTTTTT; CDR3 protein: CASSSYGATNEKLFF
J gene: TRBJ1-4; clone size: once; D gene: .; V gene: TRBV5-1; CDR3 DNA: TGCGCCAGCAGCTTGCGGGACACGGATGAAAAACTGTTTTTT; CDR3 protein: CASSLRDTDEKLFF
J gene: TRBJ1-6; clone size: .; D gene: .; V gene: TRBV5-1; CDR3 DNA: TGCGCCAGCAGCTTGGCTCAGCAGCAGGGATCACCCCTCCACTTT; CDR3 protein: CASSLAQQQGSPLHF
J gene: TRBJ2-1; clone size: few; D gene: .; V gene: TRBV13; CDR3 DNA: TGTGCCAGCAGCTTAGAAGGGGCCCCATTCAATGAGCAGTTCTTC; CDR3 protein: CASSLEGAPFNEQFF
J gene: TRBJ1-2; clone size: .; D gene: TRBD1; V gene: TRBV2; CDR3 DNA: TGTGCCAGCAGTGAACAGGACAGGGCCCACTTCTATGGCTACACCTTC; CDR3 protein: CASSEQDRAHFYGYTF
J gene: TRBJ1-1; clone size: .; D gene: .; V gene: TRBV6-5; CDR3 DNA: TGTGCCAGCAGCCAAACACAGAACACTGAAGCTTTCTTT; CDR3 protein: CASSQTQNTEAFF
J gene: TRBJ1-5; clone size: .; D gene: .; V gene: TRBV6-5; CDR3 DNA: TGTGCCAGCAGTTACAAAGGCCCCCGGGGCAATCAGCCCCAGCATTTT; CDR3 protein: CASSYKGPRGNQPQHF
J gene: TRBJ2-1; clone size: .; D gene: TRBD1; V gene: TRBV7-7; CDR3 DNA: TGTGCTAGCAGCTACCCTCCGACAGGGGGCTCCTACAATGAGCAGTTCTTC; CDR3 protein: CASSYPPTGGSYNEQFF
J gene: TRBJ2-7; clone size: .; D gene: .; V gene: TRBV3-1/TRBV3-2; CDR3 DNA: TGTGCCAGCAGCTCTACAGGGGGGGGAAACTACGAGCAGTACTTC; CDR3 protein: CASSSTGGGNYEQYF
J gene: TRBJ2-5; clone size: .; D gene: .; V gene: TRBV10-3; CDR3 DNA: TGTGCCATCAATACGGGACTCCAACAAGAGACCCAGTACTTC; CDR3 protein: CAINTGLQQETQYF
J gene: TRBJ1-4; clone size: .; D gene: .; V gene: TRBV21-1; CDR3 DNA: TGTGCCAGCAATACGCGGGGGCAAGAAGAAAAACTGTTTTTT; CDR3 protein: CASNTRGQEEKLFF
J gene: TRBJ1-1; clone size: .; D gene: TRBD1; V gene: TRBV9; CDR3 DNA: TGTGCCAGCAGCCACGTAGTAAGGGGGCACACTGAAGCTTTCTTT; CDR3 protein: CASSHVVRGHTEAFF
J gene: TRBJ1-6; clone size: .; D gene: .; V gene: TRBV7-6; CDR3 DNA: TGTGCCAGCAGCTTAGAGACAGACAATAATTCACCCCTCCACTTT; CDR3 protein: CASSLETDNNSPLHF
J gene: TRBJ2-2; clone size: .; D gene: .; V gene: TRBV30; CDR3 DNA: TGTGCCTGGAACTGGTTTTCTCCCGGGGAGCTGTTTTTT; CDR3 protein: CAWNWFSPGELFF
J gene: TRBJ2-5; clone size: .; D gene: TRBD2; V gene: TRBV18; CDR3 DNA: TGTGCCAGCTCACCAAGAAGCGGGGAAGAGACCCAGTACTTC; CDR3 protein: CASSPRSGEETQYF
J gene: TRBJ2-3; clone size: .; D gene: .; V gene: TRBV7-3; CDR3 DNA: TGTGCCAGCAGCTTAACCCTAGTGGATACGCAGTATTTT; CDR3 protein: CASSLTLVDTQYF
J gene: TRBJ2-3; clone size: .; D gene: TRBD2; V gene: TRBV10-2; CDR3 DNA: TGCGCCAGCAGCGCCGAGCGGGGTCCCCGGATAGATACGCAGTATTTT; CDR3 protein: CASSAERGPRIDTQYF
J gene: TRBJ1-6; clone size: .; D gene: .; V gene: TRBV5-5; CDR3 DNA: TGTGCCAGCAGCTTAGACGAACTAAGCTCCTATAATTCACCCCTCCACTTT; CDR3 protein: CASSLDELSSYNSPLHF
J gene: TRBJ2-7; clone size: .; D gene: TRBD1; V gene: TRBV7-2; CDR3 DNA: TGTGCCAGCAGCCGGGACAGAAGCTCCTACGAGCAGTACTTC; CDR3 protein: CASSRDRSSYEQYF
J gene: TRBJ2-1; clone size: .; D gene: TRBD2; V gene: TRBV7-6; CDR3 DNA: TGTGCCAGCAGCGGGGGGGACGGACCTGGCTATGAGCAGTTCTTC; CDR3 protein: CASSGGDGPGYEQFF
J gene: TRBJ2-3; clone size: .; D gene: .; V gene: TRBV12-5; CDR3 DNA: TGTGCTAGTGGTTTGCCCATAGAGAAGCCAGATACGCAGTATTTT; CDR3 protein: CASGLPIEKPDTQYF
J gene: TRBJ2-7; clone size: .; D gene: TRBD1; V gene: TRBV19; CDR3 DNA: TGTGCCAGTAGTAACCGACAGGGGTCAGGCTCCTACGAGCAGTACTTC; CDR3 protein: CASSNRQGSGSYEQYF